One and the same sample provided the 6 T cell receptor beta chains below, sequenced in a study of regulatory T cells in long-lasting Graves disease. Through Arm-PCR of CDR3 regions and iRepertoire HTBI primers, TCR beta libraries were built. TCRdb itself ran the multiplex PCR reads through MiXCR, one entry per CDR3 protein. The sample holds 360,000 or so distinct CDR3 sequences, approximately 12% seen once. Sample time point: newly diagnosed GD, antithyroid drugs for less than 3 months. PBMC RNA served as the TCR library source. The sample was also reused in another study, on T cells in Graves' hyperthyroidism and ophthalmopathy.

The specimen comprised peripheral blood mononuclear cells (PBMCs), sampled at new diagnosis, from a patient treated with antithyroid drugs. All receptors derive from a woman between 18 and 30 years old with Graves disease.

In its sample, this clonotype was seen many times. The chain is built from TRBV12-3 or TRBV12-4 and TRBJ1-5, with unresolved D. The CDR3 has 14 residues. Trimming pared 5 bases from V and 3 bases from J, leaving 11 bases between. CDR3 loop: CASSTSGHNQPQHF. The CDR3 region has the DNA TGTGCCAGCAGTACCTCCGGGCACAATCAGCCCCAGCATTTT.

The chain combines TRBV9 with TRBJ2-7, with 7 bases that match TRBD2. The CDR3 covers 16 residues. V shed 4 bases and J 0 bases; nucleotides not matched to a gene: 10. Germline CDR1 is SGDLS and CDR2 is YYNGEE. The chain's CDR3 is CASSFGGGRDSYEQYV. The CDR3 DNA is TGTGCCAGCAGCTTTGGCGGGGGAAGGGACTCCTACGAGCAGTACGTC.

This clonotype was observed at least ten times. The rearrangement links TRBV11-2 to TRBJ2-6; TRBD2 matches 8 bases. There are 17 residues in the CDR3. J lost 3 bases, V lost 5 bases, and 9 bases had no gene match. Germline lookup yields CDR1 SGHAT and CDR2 FQNNGV. DNA for the CDR3: TGTGCCAGCAGCATGATTCGGGGGGGTGTTGGGGCCAACGTCCTGACTTTC. This encodes CASSMIRGGVGANVLTF.

This clonotype came up many times. The chain joins TRBV7-2 to TRBJ2-5; D gene uncertain. The V gene's germline CDR1 is SGHTA and CDR2 FQGNSA. V was cut by 1 base and J by 9 bases, with 24 bases left in between. The CDR3 runs to 17 residues. CDR3 sequence: CASSLGSAFRSPFAQYF. The DNA for the CDR3 is TGTGCCAGCAGCTTAGGATCCGCCTTTAGATCTCCTTTCGCCCAGTACTTC.

This clonotype was picked up many times. V is TRBV20-1 and J is TRBJ2-3; D is perhaps TRBD2 (5 bases). Germline V CDR1 and CDR2: DFQATT, SNEGSKA (reference sequence). Trimming took off 5 bases at V and 2 bases at J, with 14 bases between the two ends. The CDR3 runs 14 residues. CDR3 residues: CSAWTQTHTDTQYF. CDR3 nucleotide sequence: TGCAGTGCTTGGACTCAAACCCACACAGATACGCAGTATTTT.

Ten or more counts support this clonotype. The chain is built from TRBV7-2 and TRBJ1-1; TRBD1 aligns across 7 bases. The CDR3 consists of 14 residues. The germline CDR1 and CDR2 sequences are SGHTA and FQGNSA. Losses at the gene ends were 2 bases for V and 3 bases for J; bases not matched to a gene: 3. CDR3 coding DNA: TGTGCCAGCAGCTTATCACAGGGGTACACTGAAGCTTTCTTT. Translated: CASSLSQGYTEAFF.